The subject of this entry is one T cell receptor (beta chain). This entry is derived from a study of blood T cell repertoires in COVID-19. The junction had 8 bases not matched to a gene; V was cut back by 3 bases and J by 4 bases. The V gene's germline CDR1 is LGHDT and CDR2 YNNKEL (reference sequence). The CDR3 has 16 amino acids. As originally analysed: Reference gene primer amplification in the assay estimated nucleated cell counts. Measured with immunoSEQ multiplex PCR; TCRdb has only the in-frame clones, and not every one. That table furnishes V, J and clone size, whereas the DNA furnished D and trimming. The sample carries about 310,000 clones, roughly 87% recorded once.

Sequenced sample: peripheral blood. The clonotype comes from a man aged 50-59 years with active or convalescent COVID-19. The chain is built from TRBV3-1 (or the pseudogene TRBV3-2) and TRBJ2-3, with 9 nucleotides matching TRBD1. CDR3 nucleotide sequence: TGTGCCAGCAGCCAGGCCGGGACAGGGAAATCAGATACGCAGTATTTT. It translates to CASSQAGTGKSDTQYF.